Below, 2 T cell receptor beta chains from the same sample are listed, as sequenced in a study of T-cell reconstitution after alpha-beta-depleted transplantation in children. For TCRbeta, the library was prepared with unique molecular identifiers. TCRdb reanalysed the PCR reads using MiXCR and keeps one entry per CDR3 protein. Among 350,000 to 500,000 distinct CDR3 sequences listed, over 40% were seen once. This sample comprised PBMCs, obtained before TCRalphabeta/CD19-depleted stem cell transplant. The receptors originated from a girl aged 2-15 years with aplastic anemia, due to receive a stem cell transplant.

Concerning this clonotype: Compared with germline, one end of the junction differs, possibly owing to a read error. The chain recombines TRBV10-3 with TRBJ2-1; 11 positions match TRBD2. The germline gives CDR1 ENHRY, CDR2 SYGVKD. The CDR3 spans 14 residues. CDR3: CVISGTSGYNEQFF. The CDR3, as DNA: TGTGTCATCAGTGGGACTAGCGGATACAATGAGCAGTTCTTC.

This clonotype was counted between two and nine times. The chain carries TRBV27 and TRBJ2-7; 7 bases fit TRBD1. Germline CDR1 and CDR2: MNHEY and SMNVEV (reference sequence). This CDR3 is built from 14 residues. V dropped 6 bases and J dropped 1; count of bases not matched to a gene: 6. DNA of the CDR3: TGTGCCAGCAGGAGGCAGGGGGTTTCCTACGAGCAGTACTTC. Amino acid sequence: CASRRQGVSYEQYF.